The 3 T cell receptor beta chains listed next were all sequenced from one sample in a study of T cells after yellow fever vaccination. Via MiXCR, TCRdb re-called the 5' RACE reads, giving one row per CDR3 protein. The sample yields about 320,000 distinct CDR3 sequences, 6.8% seen once. The sequenced sample was PBMCs, obtained around 45 days after the first yellow fever vaccination. Every receptor here comes from a man aged 18 to 30 who received the YFV17D yellow fever vaccine.

This clonotype was seen repeatedly, ten times or more. This chain connects TRBV15 to TRBJ1-2, with D possibly TRBD1 on 6 matching bases. From germline, CDR1 is LNHNV and CDR2 YYDKDF (reference sequence). V was cut by 2 bases and J by 8 bases, with 15 bases left in between. The CDR3 covers 14 residues. The CDR3 is CATSRTFGGQGYTF. The CDR3 DNA follows: TGTGCCACCAGCAGAACTTTCGGGGGGCAAGGCTACACCTTC.

The chain has TRBV14 and TRBJ2-3, with unresolved D. Trimming took 2 bases from V and 0 from J, leaving 12 bases between them. Germline V gene sequence: CDR1 SGHDN, CDR2 FVKESK. The CDR3 is made up of 16 amino acids. As DNA, the CDR3 is TGTGCCAGCAGCCAAATCGGACGGCCAAGCACAGATACGCAGTATTTT. This translates into CASSQIGRPSTDTQYF.

On this clonotype itself: A much larger clone is a single base away; this may be a read error. The genes are TRBV18 and TRBJ2-7; D may be TRBD1 (5 bases). V was cut by 3 bases and J by 3 bases, with 12 bases left in between. The germline CDR1 and CDR2 sequences are KGHSH and LQKENI. This CDR3 comprises 14 residues. As DNA, the CDR3 is TGTGCCAGCTCACCGGACAATTTTTACTACGAGCAGTACTTC. This encodes CASSPDNFYYEQYF.